The source of this T cell receptor beta chain is a study of cytotoxic CD8 clonotypes in ibrutinib-treated CLL. Study overall: Among patients, some 24 responded partially and 2 completely; around 15 then stayed remitted and some 12 progressed after median around 73 months.

General study results and limits: The clonality rise at ibrutinib response reflected private clonotype expansion. Having risen at ibrutinib response, clonality had fallen back toward baseline by progression.

Around 2 micrograms of genomic DNA from cryopreserved PBMCs went into TCR beta libraries. This clone was recorded a few times. What it binds is unknown. Germline CDR1 is GTSNPN and CDR2 is SVGIG (reference sequence). The V and J ends lost 5 bases and 5 bases, in that order; junction bases with no gene match: 4. The CDR3 loop spans 13 amino acids. Sequenced by immunoSEQ multiplex PCR; TCRdb stores in-frame clones only, minus some. The repertoire has some 100,000 clones, approximately 56% of them found once; the top ten carry under 45%. V usage is TRBV30 and J usage is TRBJ1-5; 9 bases are shared with TRBD1. This specimen was PBMCs, taken after 24 months of ibrutinib treatment. This clonotype was obtained from a human donor with chronic lymphocytic leukemia. As DNA, the CDR3 is TGTGCCTGGGCGGGACAGGGATATCAGCCCCAGCATTTT. It codes for CAWAGQGYQPQHF.